Shown below are 25 T cell receptor beta chains from a single sample sequenced in a study of response to subunit inactivated influenza vaccine. Each CDR3 protein is one row after TCRdb ran MiXCR on the RT-PCR reads. The top ten hold roughly 10% of the sample, which has about 530,000 distinct CDR3 sequences, 12% seen once. Sequences were derived from PBMCs from blood, sampled on the day of vaccination. These receptors were obtained from a middle-aged man who received an inactivated influenza vaccine.

This clonotype occurred many times. V is TRBV12-3 or TRBV12-4 and J is TRBJ2-1, with no clear D. V was trimmed by 5 bases and J by 8 bases, leaving 4 bases between them. CDR3 length: 10 amino acids. CDR3 sequence: CASSAHEQFF. CDR3 DNA sequence: TGTGCCAGCAGTGCTCATGAGCAGTTCTTC.

This clonotype turned up a few times. The chain joins TRBV4-3 to TRBJ1-2; D may be TRBD1 (5 bases). V was pared by 0 bases and J by 7 bases, with 15 bases between. CDR3 length equals 15 residues. CDR1 LGHNA and CDR2 YSLEER come from the germline V gene. CDR3 residues: CASSQDYGATSGYTF. The CDR3 DNA is TGCGCCAGCAGCCAAGATTATGGGGCGACAAGTGGCTACACCTTC.

The genes are TRBV20-1 and TRBJ2-7; no clear D gene. V lost 3 bases, J lost 6 bases, and 12 bases lay in between. CDR3 size: 12 residues. In germline, CDR1 is DFQATT, CDR2 SNEGSKA (reference sequence). The CDR3 here is CSASAPSGEQYF. CDR3 DNA: TGCAGTGCTAGCGCTCCATCCGGCGAGCAGTACTTC.

The rearrangement joins TRBV6-5 to TRBJ2-2, with 9 bases lining up with TRBD2. This CDR3 has 15 amino acids. CDR1 is MNHEY and CDR2 is SVGAGI in the germline V gene. V lost 2 bases, J lost 7 bases, and 5 bases stayed unmatched. Written as DNA, the CDR3 is TGTGCCAGCAGTTACCGCGGGGGGGCCGTCGGGGAGCTGTTTTTT. Its translation is CASSYRGGAVGELFF.

Many counts were recorded for this clonotype. This chain joins TRBV3-1 and TRBJ2-1; 13 bases match TRBD2. V trimming: 4 bases; J trimming: 5 bases; junction bases outside the gene matches: 2. This CDR3 has 15 residues. CDR1 is LGHDT and CDR2 is YNNKEL in the germline V gene (reference sequence). CDR3 coding DNA: TGTGCCAGCAGCCGCGGGACTAGCGGGAACAATGAGCAGTTCTTC. This translates into CASSRGTSGNNEQFF.

The chain combines TRBV29-1 with TRBJ2-7, with D unresolved. Germline-derived CDR1 and CDR2 are SQVTM and ANQGSEA. Trimming left V 6 bases short and J 2 bases short, with 14 bases between. The CDR3 contains 13 residues. The CDR3 sequence: CSVDVGRAYEQYF. The CDR3 bases are TGCAGCGTCGACGTTGGACGCGCCTACGAGCAGTACTTC.

This clonotype occurred a few times. V and J are TRBV7-2 and TRBJ2-5; D remains unclear. CDR1 SGHTA and CDR2 FQGNSA come from the germline V gene. The CDR3 runs to 13 residues. V lost 1 base, J lost 4 bases, and 7 bases lay in between. In DNA, the CDR3 is TGTGCCAGCAGCTTAGTCTTTGGAGAGACCCAGTACTTC. Translating it yields CASSLVFGETQYF.

J is TRBJ2-1 and V is TRBV15, with 9 bases fitting TRBD2. Germline values: CDR1 LNHNV, CDR2 YYDKDF (reference sequence). Germline trimming cut 0 bases from V and 9 bases from J; bases unmatched to any gene: 3. This CDR3 is 14 amino acids long. In DNA, the CDR3 is TGTGCCACCAGCAGAGATCTAGCGGGGCCTGAGCAGTTCTTC. Protein sequence: CATSRDLAGPEQFF.

This clonotype was counted only a few times. This chain connects TRBV29-1 to TRBJ1-1, with D possibly matching TRBD1 (5 bases). Germline CDR1 is SQVTM and CDR2 is ANQGSEA. Trimming took off 7 bases at V and 8 bases at J, with 20 bases between the two ends. The CDR3 covers 13 residues. The CDR3: CSADPPGPLEAFF. The CDR3 DNA reads as TGCAGCGCTGATCCTCCGGGGCCACTGGAAGCTTTCTTT.

This chain joins TRBV6-1 and TRBJ2-7; 8 nucleotides agree with TRBD1. CDR1 is MNHNS and CDR2 is SASEGT in the germline V gene. The CDR3 runs to 16 residues. V dropped 6 bases and J dropped 2; count of bases not matched to a gene: 12. This chain's CDR3 is CASSLRLTGGTYEQYF. CDR3 sequence (DNA): TGTGCCAGCAGCCTTCGATTAACAGGGGGAACCTACGAGCAGTACTTC.

The chain carries TRBV5-1 and TRBJ2-2; 8 bases map to TRBD2. The CDR3 length is 17 residues. Germline loops: CDR1 SGHRS, CDR2 YFSETQ. The V gene end was trimmed by 0 bases and the J gene end by 0 bases; junction bases not matched to a gene: 4. The CDR3 DNA reads as TGCGCCAGCAGCTTGGGGAGCGGGGGCCCGAACACCGGGGAGCTGTTTTTT. This codes for CASSLGSGGPNTGELFF.

V and J are TRBV12-3 or TRBV12-4 and TRBJ2-1, with 9 nucleotides matching TRBD2. This CDR3 has 15 amino acids. The J segment lost 12 bases and the V segment lost 5 bases, leaving 14 bases of the junction unmatched. CDR3 loop: CASSLPGLATMGQFF. In DNA form, the CDR3 reads TGTGCCAGCAGTCTACCGGGACTAGCCACCATGGGGCAGTTCTTC.

J is TRBJ2-7 and V is TRBV18; 8 bases agree with TRBD2. Looked up from germline, CDR1 is KGHSH and CDR2 is LQKENI. Germline trimming cut 5 bases from V and 2 bases from J; bases unmatched to any gene: 11. CDR3 length equals 16 residues. For the CDR3, the DNA is TGTGCCAGCTCAGGCGGGAGGTCCACCCGAACCTACGAGCAGTACTTC. It yields the protein CASSGGRSTRTYEQYF.

The gene calls are TRBV12-3 or TRBV12-4 and TRBJ2-3, with 9 bases fitting TRBD2. The CDR3 runs to 14 residues. The J segment lost 4 bases and the V segment lost 11 bases, leaving 10 bases of the junction unmatched. Here the CDR3 DNA reads TGTGCCTCTGACGCGGGGGGGCCATCAGATACGCAGTATTTT. Translating gives CASDAGGPSDTQYF.

The chain couples TRBV4-2 to TRBJ1-5; 8 bases agree with TRBD1. The CDR3 spans 15 residues. Losses at the gene ends were 6 bases for V and 4 bases for J; bases not matched to a gene: 8. Germline CDR1 and CDR2: LGHNA and YNFKEQ. CDR3 DNA: TGTGCCAGCAGTCGCGGACAGGGTAAAAATCAGCCCCAGCATTTT. This sequence encodes CASSRGQGKNQPQHF.

This clonotype was detected a few times. The chain has TRBV20-1 and TRBJ2-1; D is ambiguous. There are 15 residues in the CDR3. Germline V lookup: CDR1 DFQATT, CDR2 SNEGSKA (reference sequence). The ends were cut back, 5 bases at V and 2 bases at J, with 16 bases in the middle. The CDR3 reads CSALLNPLAYNEQFF. As DNA, the CDR3 is TGCAGTGCTCTCCTTAATCCGCTGGCCTACAATGAGCAGTTCTTC.

This clonotype was found many times. The chain carries TRBV12-3 or TRBV12-4 and TRBJ2-1, with 15 bases that match TRBD2. Unmatched junction bases numbered 5, after V lost 5 bases and J lost 6 bases. The CDR3 runs to 16 residues. The CDR3 reads CASSAGTSGGLNEQFF. CDR3 coding DNA: TGTGCCAGCAGTGCCGGGACTAGCGGGGGGCTCAATGAGCAGTTCTTC.

This clonotype was recorded only once. The gene calls are TRBV5-1 and TRBJ2-5, with TRBD2 matching over 11 bases. CDR3 length equals 16 residues. V shed 1 base and J 5 bases; nucleotides not matched to a gene: 7. In germline, CDR1 is SGHRS, CDR2 YFSETQ. The CDR3 DNA reads as TGCGCCAGCAGCTTGCTACTAGCGGGGGCGGGGGAGACCCAGTACTTC. This codes for CASSLLLAGAGETQYF.

This chain links TRBV7-8 with TRBJ1-1; no reliable D call. V was clipped by 1 base and J by 4 bases, with 7 bases between them. The germline CDR1 and CDR2 sequences are SGHVS and FQNEAQ. The CDR3 sequence is 13 residues long. CDR3 DNA sequence: TGTGCCAGCAGCTTAGATCACAGCACTGAAGCTTTCTTT. Translated: CASSLDHSTEAFF.

This clonotype occurred a few times. This sequence joins TRBV4-3 and TRBJ2-5; 8 nucleotides agree with TRBD2. The CDR3 has 15 amino acids. With V trimmed by 2 bases and J by 5 bases, 7 bases remained unmatched. CDR1 LGHNA and CDR2 YSLEER come from the germline V gene. This chain's CDR3 is CASSQRLALGETQYF. CDR3 DNA: TGCGCCAGCAGCCAAAGACTAGCGTTGGGGGAGACCCAGTACTTC.

This chain links TRBV4-1 with TRBJ2-7; tentative D call: TRBD2 (6 bases). The CDR3 totals 16 residues. V was cut by 0 bases and J by 5 bases, with 17 bases left in between. Germline loops: CDR1 MGHRA, CDR2 YSYEKL. The CDR3, as DNA: TGCGCCAGCAGCCAAGATGGAGAGCGGGTCGGCCACGAGCAGTACTTC. This gives the protein CASSQDGERVGHEQYF.

The chain has TRBV4-2 and TRBJ2-7; 14 nucleotides agree with TRBD2. This CDR3 comprises 15 residues. Germline V gene data show CDR1 as LGHNA and CDR2 as YNFKEQ. Trimming took 4 bases from V and 3 from J; bases not matched to a gene: 2. Here the CDR3 DNA reads TGTGCCAGCAGCCCGACTAGCGGGAGGGACTACGAGCAGTACTTC. It codes for CASSPTSGRDYEQYF.

This clonotype was picked up many times. The genes are TRBV5-1 and TRBJ2-2; 10 positions agree with TRBD2. Germline values: CDR1 SGHRS, CDR2 YFSETQ. Losses at the gene ends were 3 bases for V and 2 bases for J; bases not matched to a gene: 4. This CDR3 has 16 residues. The CDR3 DNA follows: TGCGCCAGCAGCTCTAGCGGGAGCGGTAACACCGGGGAGCTGTTTTTT. This translates into CASSSSGSGNTGELFF.

This clonotype was observed a handful of times. The gene calls are TRBV5-1 and TRBJ1-2; unclear D gene. Trimming pared 0 bases from V and 5 bases from J, leaving 14 bases between. The V gene's germline CDR1 is SGHRS and CDR2 YFSETQ. The CDR3 loop spans 15 amino acids. The CDR3 here is CASSLAETNLYGYTF. CDR3 sequence (DNA): TGCGCCAGCAGCTTGGCAGAGACTAACCTGTATGGCTACACCTTC.

The gene calls are TRBV7-9 and TRBJ2-7, with 9 bases matching TRBD2. Trimming took 4 bases from V and 6 from J; bases not matched to a gene: 7. This CDR3 has 14 residues. From germline, CDR1 is SEHNR and CDR2 FQNEAQ (reference sequence). The CDR3 is CASSSAGGSPEQYF. The CDR3 DNA follows: TGTGCCAGCAGCTCGGCGGGAGGGAGTCCCGAGCAGTACTTC.